The present T cell receptor beta chain was sequenced within a study of shared clonotypes between healthy human individuals. Study in general: CD4 naive and memory got three plates each, CD8 naive two, CD8 memory one.

Findings and caveats of the study: The genetic and exposure-history diversity represented was limited by few donors.

A word on this clone: Antigen: not known.

Deep-level settings were used for running the assay. Only in-frame clones appear in the TCRdb table, and some are missing; sequencing was by immunoSEQ multiplex PCR. The table records more than 2 million clones, 85% to 95% of them present only once. This TCR was sampled from a man in his late teens or twenties in good health. The sample was naive CD4+ T cells sorted from blood. Subset reported: CD45RA+ positively selected.

CDR3 sequence (DNA): TGTGCCAGCAGCGTAGGATACTTGTGGGAGGGTGGGTCAGATACGCAGTATTTT. Translation: CASSVGYLWEGGSDTQYF. The J gene is TRBJ2-3, the V gene TRBV9; 7 bases are shared with TRBD2. From germline, CDR1 is SGDLS and CDR2 YYNGEE. This CDR3 is 18 amino acids long. V lost 0 bases and J lost 4; bases outside the gene matches: 14.